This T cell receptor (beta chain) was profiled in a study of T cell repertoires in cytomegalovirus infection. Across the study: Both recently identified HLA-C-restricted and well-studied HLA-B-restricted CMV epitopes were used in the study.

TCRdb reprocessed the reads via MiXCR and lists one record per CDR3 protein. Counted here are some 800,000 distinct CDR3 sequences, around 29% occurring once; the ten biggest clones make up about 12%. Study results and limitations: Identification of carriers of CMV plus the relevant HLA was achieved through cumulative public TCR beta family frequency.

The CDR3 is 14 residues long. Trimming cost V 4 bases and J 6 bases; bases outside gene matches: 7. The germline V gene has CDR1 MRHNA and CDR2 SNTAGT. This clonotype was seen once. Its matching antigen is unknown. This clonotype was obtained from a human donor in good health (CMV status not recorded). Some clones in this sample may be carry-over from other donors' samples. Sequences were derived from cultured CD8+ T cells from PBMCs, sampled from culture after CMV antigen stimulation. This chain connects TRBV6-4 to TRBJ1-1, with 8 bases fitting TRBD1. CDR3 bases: TGTGCCAGCAGTGGCGACAGGGGAGGGTCTGAAGCTTTCTTT. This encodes CASSGDRGGSEAFF.